This TCR beta chain was documented in a study of blood T cell repertoires in COVID-19. Per the original data handling: How many nucleated cells were present was estimated from reference gene primer amplification. TCRdb keeps only in-frame clones here, not all; method: immunoSEQ multiplex PCR. V, J and clone size were drawn from that table, and D and trimming were deduced from the DNA. There are about 280,000 clones in the sample; about nine tenths occur only once, and roughly 2.2% lies in the top ten. Sequencing used peripheral blood. This receptor was taken from a man aged 50 to 59 with acute or convalescent COVID-19.

This CDR3 is CASRTGGINQPQHF. CDR3 nucleotide sequence: TGTGCCAGCAGGACAGGGGGTATCAATCAGCCCCAGCATTTT. The chain carries TRBV6-5 and TRBJ1-5; 9 nucleotides line up with TRBD1. V lost 6 bases, J lost 3 bases, and 3 bases stayed unmatched. Germline CDR1 reads MNHEY; CDR2 reads SVGAGI. The CDR3 length is 14 residues.